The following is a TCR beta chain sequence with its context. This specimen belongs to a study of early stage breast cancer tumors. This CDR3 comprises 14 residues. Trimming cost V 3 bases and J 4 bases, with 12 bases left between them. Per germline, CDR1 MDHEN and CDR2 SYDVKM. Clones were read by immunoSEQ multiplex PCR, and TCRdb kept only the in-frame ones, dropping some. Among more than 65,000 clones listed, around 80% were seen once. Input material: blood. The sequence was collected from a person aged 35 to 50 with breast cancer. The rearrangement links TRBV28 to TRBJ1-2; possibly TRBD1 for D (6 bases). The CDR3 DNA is TGTGCCAGCAGTTTGTCAGGGGAGAGCTATGGCTACACCTTC. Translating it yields CASSLSGESYGYTF.